The rows below give T cell receptor beta chains drawn from one sample of a study of shared clonotypes between healthy human individuals. Here immunoSEQ multiplex PCR was the method, and the copy in TCRdb shows in-frame clones only, minus some. The data show approximately 1.5 million clones, approximately 98% seen once. Specimen: naive CD4+ T cells sorted from blood. All receptors derive from a man in his thirties or forties in good health. CDR3s leave out the opening cysteine and the closing phenylalanine or tryptophan. The order of the fields is V gene, CDR3 protein.

TRBV5-4	ASSLIGRETSGNEQF
TRBV2	ASRVEYTEAF
TRBV7-9	ASSSTAEKLF
TRBV6-1	ASSELFNTEAF
TRBV7-8	ASSLSYGTGYEQY
TRBV9	ASSALRLAHNNEQF
TRBV11-1	ASSTGQAVYNEQF
TRBV27	ASSLSGGTRKQETQY
TRBV5-1	ASAKASGPRQETQY
TRBV7-9	ASSSVF
TRBV27	ASSFTVGGGYT
TRBV29-1	SAGPMSYEQY
TRBV14	ASSRLAWRPSEAF
TRBV5-1	ASSLLGQKNTEAF
TRBV5-1	ASSLSIASYNEQF
TRBV7-2	ASSPSPILAGGLNEQF
TRBV9	ASSVDLLASGRETQY
TRBV5-1	ASSLDPGSLYNEQF
TRBV2	ASSKDTDTQY
TRBV6-1	ASSERGSGIGNEQF
TRBV15	ATSRGASSYEQY
TRBV11-1	ASSLVEDTTQY
TRBV14	ASSQVTGTKNEQY
TRBV19	ASSPLGPYEQY
TRBV7-9	ASSLGWGEQF
TRBV27	ASSLRGAYGYT
TRBV19	ASSIGGSYTDTQY
TRBV7-9	ASSPGRGNTGELF
TRBV7-9	ASSLAGQTSYEQY
TRBV5-1	ASSLGTRGDEKLF
TRBV11-2	ASSLVFDRYEQY
TRBV6-5	ASSSGERYQPQH
TRBV28	ASRLAGIDTQY
TRBV29-1	SVSGNYGYT
TRBV7-9	ASSMTPGLPRGSYEQY
TRBV4-3	ASSQDFTAGQYEQY
TRBV6-1	ASSEDYEQY
TRBV11-2	AEALGAGGSYEQY
TRBV28	ASLPGASGIYEQY
TRBV30	AWSVGTSGANVLT
TRBV7-2	ASRLGLTSTDTQY
TRBV5-8	AEGASSGANVLT
TRBV19	ASSPGTLAYEQY
TRBV2	ASRGTSPDTQY
TRBV29-1	SLLTGQNTEAF
TRBV28	ASSLASEGNTEAF
TRBV4-3	ASRNSGRGTGELF
TRBV6-1	ASSRDRTDEQY
TRBV4-2	ASSQGNLNSGANVLT
TRBV10-1	ASNSKWRAESRLAYEQY
TRBV28	ASGTGRGYT
TRBV28	ASSSPPLDGGA
TRBV6-4	ASSDFGLAGGPIGELF
TRBV6-1	ASSEVHPGVGLKRGTQY
TRBV28	ASSPTGTGYYEQY
TRBV9	ASTPGSFQETQY
TRBV6-1	ASSPDRPRSYT
TRBV27	ATSRGYSTDTQY
TRBV6-1	ASSGSPRGNEKLF
TRBV2	ASSLYGQPQH